This T cell receptor beta chain derives from a study of T cells after yellow fever vaccination. The CDR3 length is 16 residues. Germline V gives CDR1 LGHNA, CDR2 YNFKEQ. V dropped 0 bases and J dropped 7; count of bases not matched to a gene: 7. TCRdb processed the 5' RACE reads anew with MiXCR; each CDR3 protein has one entry. The profile shows 500,000 to 650,000 distinct CDR3 sequences, 17% of them singletons. This clonotype was found many times. The clonotype was recovered from a man between 18 and 29 years old who received the YFV17D yellow fever vaccine. Sequencing used PBMCs, obtained 5 days after the first yellow fever vaccination. The chain carries TRBV4-2 and TRBJ2-1; 9 nucleotides agree with TRBD2. The CDR3 DNA follows: TGTGCCAGCAGCCAAGAACCCAGCGGGGGGCGTAATGAGCAGTTCTTC. This encodes CASSQEPSGGRNEQFF.